The next 32 T cell receptor beta chains were all read from a single sample in a study of T cell repertoires in cytomegalovirus infection. TCRdb reanalysed the reads using MiXCR and keeps one entry per CDR3 protein. The repertoire holds 740,000 or so distinct CDR3 sequences, with 35% to 40% as singletons. Sequencing used PBMCs. The source is a human donor in good health (CMV status not recorded). Some clones in this sample may be carry-over from other donors' samples.

The chain uses TRBV20-1 and TRBJ1-5; D is undetermined. The CDR3 covers 12 residues. The V and J ends lost 3 bases and 2 bases respectively, with 5 bases between them. Germline CDR1 and CDR2: DFQATT and SNEGSKA (reference sequence). The DNA for the CDR3 is TGCAGTGCTAGTCAGGGCAATCAGCCCCAGCATTTT. Protein: CSASQGNQPQHF.

The chain combines TRBV6-4 with TRBJ1-5; D is uncertain. This CDR3 spans 15 amino acids. Germline V gene lookup returns CDR1 MRHNA and CDR2 SNTAGT. Trimming shortened V by 5 bases and J by 3 bases, and 14 bases separated the two germline ends. CDR3 in amino acids: CASSPSTQLNQPQHF. In DNA form, the CDR3 reads TGTGCCAGCAGTCCTTCGACGCAGCTCAATCAGCCCCAGCATTTT.

The J gene is TRBJ2-3, the V gene TRBV7-9; 10 bases agree with TRBD2. J gave up 7 bases and V 5 bases, and 12 bases lay outside the gene matches. Germline V gene lookup returns CDR1 SEHNR and CDR2 FQNEAQ (reference sequence). The CDR3 covers 16 residues. The CDR3 region has the DNA TGTGCCAGCAGCCTTATAGCGGGAGGTCGAGGGTATACGCAGTATTTT. Protein sequence: CASSLIAGGRGYTQYF. The complete variable domain, with remaining parts taken from reference TRBV7-9 and TRBJ2-3, reads DTGVSQNPRHKITKRGQNVTFRCDPISEHNRLYWYRQTLGQGPEFLTYFQNEAQLEKSRLLSDRFSAERPKGSFSTLEIQRTEQGDSAMYLCASSLIAGGRGYTQYFGPGTRLTVL.

This chain joins TRBV27 and TRBJ2-7; 9 positions match TRBD2. Germline CDR1 MNHEY, CDR2 SMNVEV (reference sequence). The ends lost 6 bases at V and 0 bases at J; junction bases unmatched: 12. CDR3 size: 17 residues. Written as DNA, the CDR3 is TGTGCCAGCAGCTCAATCCCTCTAGCGGGGTACTCCTACGAGCAGTACTTC. It encodes CASSSIPLAGYSYEQYF.

This clonotype has only a few counts. This chain links TRBV5-1 with TRBJ1-1, with TRBD1 identical over 8 bases. J lost 0 bases, V lost 2 bases, and 9 bases had no gene match. From germline, CDR1 is SGHRS and CDR2 YFSETQ. CDR3 length: 17 residues. The CDR3 sequence is CASSFPPGGLMNTEAFF. The CDR3 nucleotides are TGCGCCAGCAGCTTTCCGCCAGGGGGCCTAATGAACACTGAAGCTTTCTTT.

CDR3 sequence: CASSQWQREINEQFF. Here the CDR3 DNA reads TGTGCCAGCAGTCAATGGCAGCGGGAGATCAATGAGCAGTTCTTC. The chain has TRBV6-1 and TRBJ2-1; 8 bases are a match to TRBD2. The CDR3 consists of 15 residues. Germline trimming cut 5 bases from V and 6 bases from J; bases unmatched to any gene: 9. Germline loops: CDR1 MNHNS, CDR2 SASEGT.

The chain joins TRBV7-6 to TRBJ1-6; 9 bases agree with TRBD1. This CDR3 region has 19 residues. Germline-derived CDR1 and CDR2 are SGHVS and FNYEAQ. The J segment lost 1 base and the V segment lost 1 base, leaving 8 bases of the junction unmatched. The DNA of the CDR3 is TGTGCCAGCAGCTTAGAACGGGGCGGACAGGGGTCCTATAATTCACCCCTCCACTTT. Its translation: CASSLERGGQGSYNSPLHF.

Worth noting for this clonotype: With a much larger clone just one base away, this may be a read error. The CDR3: CASSLPEGFSYEQCF. The CDR3 DNA is TGTGCCAGCAGCTTACCCGAGGGGTTTTCCTACGAGCAGTGCTTC. The rearrangement uses TRBV11-3 and TRBJ2-7; the D call may be TRBD1 or TRBD2 (5 bases each). CDR1 is SGHNT and CDR2 is YENEEA in the germline V gene. This CDR3 contains 15 residues.

This clonotype was counted a few times. J is TRBJ1-2 and V is TRBV5-1; D is unclear. Germline values: CDR1 SGHRS, CDR2 YFSETQ. Deletions cut 0 bases from V and 8 bases from J, with 8 bases between. CDR3 length: 12 amino acids. CDR3 sequence: CASSLDRIGYTF. The CDR3 coding sequence is TGCGCCAGCAGCTTGGATCGGATCGGCTACACCTTC.

This clonotype has ten or more counts. V and J are TRBV10-3 and TRBJ2-1; TRBD2 matches 16 bases. CDR1 is ENHRY, CDR2 SYGVKD, per germline. V was pared by 5 bases and J by 8 bases, with 6 bases of the junction left unmatched. The CDR3 length is 16 residues. The CDR3 DNA reads as TGTGCCATCAGTTCGGGACTAGCGGGGGGGCTGTATGAGCAGTTCTTC. It specifies CAISSGLAGGLYEQFF.

This clonotype was found many times. V and J are TRBV7-2 and TRBJ1-6, with a weak D call TRBD1 (5 bases). Germline CDR1 and CDR2: SGHTA and FQGNSA. Trimming removed 5 bases from V and 8 bases from J, with 13 bases in between. This CDR3 contains 14 residues. CDR3 nucleotide sequence: TGTGCCAGCAGCCAACGGACGGGGGATTCACCCCTCCACTTT. It yields the protein CASSQRTGDSPLHF. Full variable domain (remainder filled in from reference TRBV7-2 and TRBJ1-6): GAGVSQSPSNKVTEKGKDVELRCDPISGHTALYWYRQSLGQGLEFLIYFQGNSAPDKSGLPSDRFSAERTGGSVSTLTIQRTQQEDSAVYLCASSQRTGDSPLHFGNGTRLTVT.

Of note for this clonotype: Germline is not matched at one junction end, which may reflect a read error. The chain uses TRBV28 and TRBJ1-6, with D tentatively TRBD1 (5 bases). The CDR3 has 19 residues. Germline V lookup: CDR1 MDHEN, CDR2 SYDVKM. The CDR3 DNA reads TGTGCCAGCAACTTCTTAGGGGTTCCCTTAAGCTCCTTTAATTCACCCCTCCACTTT. Amino acids: CASNFLGVPLSSFNSPLHF.

Ten or more counts support this clonotype. The CDR3 nucleotides are TGCAGCGTTGTTAGGAACACTGAAGCTTTCTTT. Translating it yields CSVVRNTEAFF. The chain links TRBV29-1 to TRBJ1-1; no clear D. The CDR3 loop spans 11 amino acids. Germline V gene sequence: CDR1 SQVTM, CDR2 ANQGSEA. V lost 4 bases to trimming and J lost 1 base, with 4 bases between them. Drawing the rest from reference TRBV29-1 and TRBJ1-1, the complete variable domain is SAVISQKPSRDICQRGTSLTIQCQVDSQVTMMFWYRQQPGQSLTLIATANQGSEATYESGFVIDKFPISRPNLTFSTLTVSNMSPEDSSIYLCSVVRNTEAFFGQGTRLTVV.

The chain employs TRBV15 and TRBJ2-3; 11 bases match TRBD2. Germline assignment: CDR1 LNHNV and CDR2 YYDKDF (reference sequence). With 2 bases clipped from V and 5 bases from J, the junction kept 6 bases outside the gene matches. The CDR3 length is 16 residues. The CDR3: CATSRIAGGRGDTQYF. CDR3 nucleotides: TGTGCCACCAGCAGAATAGCGGGAGGGCGGGGAGATACGCAGTATTTT. Looking up the rest from reference TRBV15 and TRBJ2-3 gives the full variable domain: DAMVIQNPRYQVTQFGKPVTLSCSQTLNHNVMYWYQQKSSQAPKLLFHYYDKDFNNEADTPDNFQSRRPNTSFCFLDIRSPGLGDTAMYLCATSRIAGGRGDTQYFGPGTRLTVL.

The chain is built from TRBV19 and TRBJ1-2; 7 nucleotides agree with TRBD1. The ends lost 6 bases at V and 3 bases at J; junction bases unmatched: 1. CDR1 and CDR2 (germline): LNHDA, SQIVND (reference sequence). The length of the CDR3 is 12 residues. This CDR3 is CASRGGDYGYTF. For the CDR3, the DNA is TGTGCCAGTAGAGGGGGCGACTATGGCTACACCTTC. Variable domain in full (rest from reference TRBV19 and TRBJ1-2): DGGITQSPKYLFRKEGQNVTLSCEQNLNHDAMYWYRQDPGQGLRLIYYSQIVNDFQKGDIAEGYSVSREKKESFPLTVTSAQKNPTAFYLCASRGGDYGYTFGSGTRLTVV.

This clonotype was detected ten times or more. This chain joins TRBV12-3 or TRBV12-4 and TRBJ2-2; 10 bases line up with TRBD1. The V segment lost 5 bases and the J segment 2 bases; nucleotides outside the gene matches: 8. The CDR3 length is 17 residues. The CDR3 DNA follows: TGTGCCAGCAGTCCCCGGACAGGGGGAACCAACACCGGGGAGCTGTTTTTT. Amino acid sequence: CASSPRTGGTNTGELFF.

The chain has TRBV6-5 and TRBJ2-4; D may match TRBD1 or TRBD2 (5 bases each). The germline gives CDR1 MNHEY, CDR2 SVGAGI. V was clipped by 0 bases and J by 7 bases, with 13 bases between them. This CDR3 contains 15 residues. The CDR3 sequence: CASSYSSGQGNIQYF. The DNA for the CDR3 is TGTGCCAGCAGTTACTCGTCGGGGCAGGGTAACATTCAGTACTTC.

This chain connects TRBV4-2 to TRBJ2-2; D gene uncertain. The V end was cut by 2 bases, the J end by 6 bases, with 7 bases between. From germline, CDR1 is LGHNA and CDR2 YNFKEQ. The CDR3 is 13 residues long. The CDR3 sequence: CASSQRVSGELFF. The CDR3 coding sequence is TGTGCCAGCAGCCAAAGAGTGTCCGGGGAGCTGTTTTTT.

This chain uses TRBV6-2 or TRBV6-3 with TRBJ2-5; no definite D call. V was cut by 0 bases and J by 5 bases, with 13 bases left in between. Per germline, CDR1 MNHEY and CDR2 SVGEGT. This CDR3 has 15 amino acids. The chain's CDR3 is CASSYSMLYTETQYF. Here the CDR3 DNA reads TGTGCCAGCAGTTACTCTATGCTCTATACGGAGACCCAGTACTTC.

There are many counts of this clonotype. V gene TRBV7-6 combines with J gene TRBJ1-1; no reliable D call. In germline, CDR1 is SGHVS, CDR2 FNYEAQ. There are 15 residues in the CDR3. Trimming took 5 bases from V and 3 from J, leaving 16 bases between them. CDR3 DNA sequence: TGTGCCAGCAGCCCTACCCAAGGTTTGGACACTGAAGCTTTCTTT. Encoded protein: CASSPTQGLDTEAFF. The full variable domain, in which reference TRBV7-6 and TRBJ1-1 provide the parts outside the CDR3, is GAGVSQSPRYKVTKRGQDVALRCDPISGHVSLYWYRQALGQGPEFLTYFNYEAQQDKSGLPNDRFSAERPEGSISTLTIQRTEQRDSAMYRCASSPTQGLDTEAFFGQGTRLTVV.

The CDR3 loop is CASSESMTVPGELFF. CDR3 nucleotides: TGTGCCAGCAGTGAATCCATGACAGTACCCGGGGAGCTGTTTTTT. The J gene is TRBJ2-2, the V gene TRBV6-1, with a weak D call TRBD1 (5 bases). The V gene's germline CDR1 is MNHNS and CDR2 SASEGT. The CDR3 is 15 amino acids. The V gene lost 2 bases and the J gene lost 6 bases, with 13 bases spanning the gap.

V gene TRBV20-1 combines with J gene TRBJ2-7, with unresolved D. Between the trimmed V and J ends, which lost 7 bases and 3 bases, there was a span of 10 bases. Germline loops: CDR1 DFQATT, CDR2 SNEGSKA (reference sequence). This CDR3 comprises 11 residues. CDR3 DNA sequence: TGCAGTGAAGAAGTGTTCTACGAGCAGTACTTC. Encoded protein: CSEEVFYEQYF.

This clonotype showed up just a few times. The chain has TRBV5-4 and TRBJ1-1, with D perhaps matching TRBD1 (6 bases). The germline V and J ends were trimmed by 0 bases and 7 bases, with 16 bases remaining between them. Germline CDR1 is SGHNT and CDR2 is YYREEE (reference sequence). The CDR3 has 15 amino acids. The chain's CDR3 is CASSLAFTGHLEAFF. The CDR3, as DNA: TGTGCCAGCAGCTTGGCTTTCACAGGGCACCTTGAAGCTTTCTTT.

This clonotype came up a few times. The chain recombines TRBV19 with TRBJ1-5, with no clear D. Deletions cut 0 bases from V and 6 bases from J, with 12 bases between. This CDR3 spans 15 amino acids. Per the germline V gene, CDR1 is LNHDA and CDR2 is SQIVND (reference sequence). CDR3 sequence (DNA): TGTGCCAGTAGTATAGACCCCACCGCCGCTCAGCCCCAGCATTTT. As protein: CASSIDPTAAQPQHF.

V is TRBV12-3 or TRBV12-4 and J is TRBJ2-1, with D possibly being TRBD2 (6 bases). This CDR3 has 15 amino acids. V was clipped by 4 bases and J by 3 bases, with 13 bases between them. In nucleotides, the CDR3 is TGTGCCAGCAGTTCTTTTGCGGGAAGCTACAATGAGCAGTTCTTC. Its protein is CASSSFAGSYNEQFF.

The chain couples TRBV2 to TRBJ1-1; D remains unclear. V was pared by 2 bases and J by 4 bases, with 8 bases between. The germline V gene encodes CDR1 SNHLY and CDR2 FYNNEI. The CDR3 runs 13 residues. The CDR3 nucleotides are TGTGCCAGCAGTGAAAGGCAGAGCACTGAAGCTTTCTTT. Amino acid sequence: CASSERQSTEAFF.

The table lists this clonotype with a few counts. The chain has TRBV5-1 and TRBJ2-5; D gene unclear. Germline loops: CDR1 SGHRS, CDR2 YFSETQ. Trimming left V 5 bases short and J 0 bases short, with 5 bases between. This CDR3 region has 12 residues. The CDR3: CASRRNQETQYF. Here the CDR3 DNA reads TGCGCCAGCAGAAGGAACCAAGAGACCCAGTACTTC.

A note on this clonotype: The junction does not match germline at one end; this may be a read error. This chain connects TRBV6-1 to TRBJ2-3; D ambiguous. The CDR3 contains 14 residues. Germline CDR1 reads MNHNS; CDR2 reads SASEGT. The CDR3 reads CASNEFDRVDTQYF. CDR3 bases: TGTGCCAGCAATGAATTTGACCGTGTCGATACGCAGTATTTT.

This clonotype was recorded a few times. This chain joins TRBV7-2 and TRBJ2-1, with TRBD2 matching 9 bases. The junction had 14 bases not matched to a gene; V was cut back by 1 base and J by 10 bases. The germline gives CDR1 SGHTA, CDR2 FQGNSA. This CDR3 has 17 residues. The CDR3 sequence is CASSLGGGGRGWSEQFF. CDR3 DNA sequence: TGTGCCAGCAGCTTAGGGGGAGGCGGGAGGGGATGGAGCGAGCAGTTCTTC.

To note about this clonotype: Likely a read error: the CDR3 ends without its conserved phenylalanine or tryptophan. The rearrangement links TRBV19 to TRBJ2-7, with 8 bases lining up with TRBD2. Germline CDR1 reads LNHDA; CDR2 reads SQIVND (reference sequence). The CDR3 is 14 amino acids. V shed 3 bases and J 3 bases; nucleotides not matched to a gene: 4. In nucleotides, the CDR3 is TGTGCCAGTAGTATCTCGGGACTAGTCTACGAGCAGTACTTA. Translating it yields CASSISGLVYEQYL.

The gene calls are TRBV12-3 or TRBV12-4 and TRBJ2-3; D is unclear. The CDR3 runs to 13 residues. V was shortened by 8 bases and J by 2 bases, with 11 bases between the two germline ends. CDR3 sequence reads: CASLGSLTDTQYF. The CDR3 coding sequence is TGTGCCAGCCTGGGGTCCCTCACAGATACGCAGTATTTT.

This clonotype was seen only a few times. The CDR3 DNA sequence: TGTGCCAGCAGTGGGGGCAACCTGTATAATTCACCCCTCCACTTT. Amino acids: CASSGGNLYNSPLHF. The chain employs TRBV25-1 and TRBJ1-6; maybe TRBD1 (5 bases). The length of the CDR3 is 15 residues. Trimming left V 4 bases short and J 4 bases short, with 11 bases between. The germline gives CDR1 MGHDK, CDR2 SYGVNS.